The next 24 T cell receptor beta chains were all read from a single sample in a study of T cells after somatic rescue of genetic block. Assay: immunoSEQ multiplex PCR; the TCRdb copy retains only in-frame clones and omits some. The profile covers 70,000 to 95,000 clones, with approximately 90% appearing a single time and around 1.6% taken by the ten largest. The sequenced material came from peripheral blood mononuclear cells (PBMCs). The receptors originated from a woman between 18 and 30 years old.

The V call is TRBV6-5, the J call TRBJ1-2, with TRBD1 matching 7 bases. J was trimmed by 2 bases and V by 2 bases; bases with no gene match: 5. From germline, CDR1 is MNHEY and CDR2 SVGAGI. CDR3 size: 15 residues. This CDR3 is CASSYMQGDNYGYTF. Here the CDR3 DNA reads TGTGCCAGCAGTTACATGCAGGGGGACAACTATGGCTACACCTTC.

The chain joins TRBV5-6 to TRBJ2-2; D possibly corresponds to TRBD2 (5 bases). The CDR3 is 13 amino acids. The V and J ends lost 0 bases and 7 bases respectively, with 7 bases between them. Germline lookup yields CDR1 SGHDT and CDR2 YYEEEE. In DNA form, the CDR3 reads TGTGCCAGCAGCTTGGGAGGGAGCGGGGAGCTGTTTTTT. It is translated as CASSLGGSGELFF.

CDR3 region: CASSEAPSLPQHF. CDR3 DNA: TGTGCCAGCAGTGAAGCCCCATCGTTGCCCCAGCATTTT. This sequence joins TRBV6-1 and TRBJ1-5; the D is unclear. The V and J ends lost 0 bases and 9 bases respectively, with 9 bases between them. CDR1 is MNHNS, CDR2 SASEGT, per germline. This CDR3 has 13 amino acids.

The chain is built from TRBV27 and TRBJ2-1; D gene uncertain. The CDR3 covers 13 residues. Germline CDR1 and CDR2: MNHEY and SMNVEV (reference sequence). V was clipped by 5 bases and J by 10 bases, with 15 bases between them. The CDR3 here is CASSPKYPGEQFF. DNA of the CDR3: TGTGCCAGCAGTCCAAAATACCCCGGAGAGCAGTTCTTC.

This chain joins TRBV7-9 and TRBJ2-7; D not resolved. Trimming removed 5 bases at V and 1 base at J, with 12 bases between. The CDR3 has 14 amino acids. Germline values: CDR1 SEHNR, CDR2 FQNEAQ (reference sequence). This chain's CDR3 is CASSPPSGSYEQYF. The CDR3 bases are TGTGCCAGCAGCCCCCCGTCCGGGTCCTACGAGCAGTACTTC.

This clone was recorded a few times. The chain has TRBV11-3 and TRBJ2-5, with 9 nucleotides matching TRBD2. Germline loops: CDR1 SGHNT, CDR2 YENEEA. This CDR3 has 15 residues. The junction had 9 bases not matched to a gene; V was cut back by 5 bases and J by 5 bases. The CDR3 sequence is CASSPLRTSAETQYF. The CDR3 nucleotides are TGTGCCAGCAGCCCACTCCGGACTAGCGCCGAGACCCAGTACTTC. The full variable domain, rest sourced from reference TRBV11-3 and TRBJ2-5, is EAGVVQSPRYKIIEKKQPVAFWCNPISGHNTLYWYLQNLGQGPELLIRYENEEAVDDSQLPKDRFSAERLKGVDSTLKIQPAELGDSAVYLCASSPLRTSAETQYFGPGTRLLVL.

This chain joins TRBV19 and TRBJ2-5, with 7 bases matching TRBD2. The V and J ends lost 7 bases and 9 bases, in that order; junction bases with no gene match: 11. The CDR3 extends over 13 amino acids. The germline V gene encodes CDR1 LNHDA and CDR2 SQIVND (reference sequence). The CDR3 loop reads CASKYSGGGSQYF. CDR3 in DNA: TGTGCCAGTAAATATAGTGGGGGGGGGTCCCAGTACTTC.

Here the CDR3 reads CSVGQGLTEAFF. CDR3 nucleotide sequence: TGCAGCGTGGGACAGGGTCTCACTGAAGCTTTCTTT. This chain joins TRBV29-1 and TRBJ1-1; 9 bases map to TRBD1. The CDR3 loop spans 12 amino acids. Germline trimming cut 6 bases from V and 4 bases from J; bases unmatched to any gene: 3. The germline V gene encodes CDR1 SQVTM and CDR2 ANQGSEA.

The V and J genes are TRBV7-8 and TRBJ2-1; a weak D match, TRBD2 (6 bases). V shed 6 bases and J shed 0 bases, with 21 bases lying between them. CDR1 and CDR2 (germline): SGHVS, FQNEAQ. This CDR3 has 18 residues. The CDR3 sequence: CASRGAPGVDSSYNEQFF. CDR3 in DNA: TGTGCCAGCAGGGGCGCACCGGGGGTGGACTCCTCCTACAATGAGCAGTTCTTC.

The CDR3 sequence: CASSHNWVGGGGYTF. CDR3 bases: TGTGCCAGCAGCCACAACTGGGTGGGAGGCGGAGGCTACACCTTC. The V gene is TRBV11-2, the J gene TRBJ1-2; no clear D gene. Germline lookup yields CDR1 SGHAT and CDR2 FQNNGV. The CDR3 sequence is 15 residues long. V dropped 5 bases and J dropped 8 bases, with 21 bases sitting between them.

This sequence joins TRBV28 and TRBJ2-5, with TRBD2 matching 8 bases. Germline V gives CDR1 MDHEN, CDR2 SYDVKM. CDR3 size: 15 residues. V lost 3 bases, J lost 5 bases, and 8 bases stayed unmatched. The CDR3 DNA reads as TGTGCCAGCAGTTTGGGCCCCGGGGGGGATGAGACCCAGTACTTC. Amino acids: CASSLGPGGDETQYF.

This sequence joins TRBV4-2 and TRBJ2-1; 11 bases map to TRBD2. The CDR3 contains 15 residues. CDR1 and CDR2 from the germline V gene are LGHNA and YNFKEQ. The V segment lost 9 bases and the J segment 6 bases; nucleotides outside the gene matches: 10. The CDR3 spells CASKAGLAEPNEQFF. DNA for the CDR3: TGTGCCAGTAAAGCGGGACTAGCGGAGCCCAATGAGCAGTTCTTC.

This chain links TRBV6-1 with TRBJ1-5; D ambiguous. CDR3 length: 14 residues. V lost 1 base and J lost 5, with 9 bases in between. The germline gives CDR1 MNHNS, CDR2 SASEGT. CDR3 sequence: CASSEDSTHQPQHF. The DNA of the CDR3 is TGTGCCAGCAGTGAAGACAGCACTCATCAGCCCCAGCATTTT.

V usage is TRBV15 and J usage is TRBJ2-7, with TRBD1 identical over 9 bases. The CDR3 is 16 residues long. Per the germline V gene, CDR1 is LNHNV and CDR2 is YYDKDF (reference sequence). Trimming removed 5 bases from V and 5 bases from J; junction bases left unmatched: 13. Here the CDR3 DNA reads TGTGCCACCAGCGCCCGAACCGGGACAGGGTGGAACGAGCAGTACTTC. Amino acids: CATSARTGTGWNEQYF.

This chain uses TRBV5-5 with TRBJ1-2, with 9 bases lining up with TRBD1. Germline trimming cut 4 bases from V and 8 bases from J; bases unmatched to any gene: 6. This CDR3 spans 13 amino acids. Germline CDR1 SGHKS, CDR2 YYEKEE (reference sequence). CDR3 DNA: TGTGCCAGCAGCCGGGACAGGGTGGTGGGCTACACCTTC. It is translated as CASSRDRVVGYTF.

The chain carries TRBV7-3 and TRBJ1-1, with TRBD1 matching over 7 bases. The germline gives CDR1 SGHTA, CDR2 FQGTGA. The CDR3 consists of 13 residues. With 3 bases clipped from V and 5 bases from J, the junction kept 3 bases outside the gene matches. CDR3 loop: CASSFRGRTEAFF. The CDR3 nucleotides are TGTGCCAGCAGCTTCAGGGGGAGGACTGAAGCTTTCTTT.

Here the CDR3 reads CAWTGAGYENTEAFF. The CDR3 region has the DNA TGTGCCTGGACGGGGGCAGGGTATGAGAACACTGAAGCTTTCTTT. The rearrangement joins TRBV30 to TRBJ1-1; TRBD1 is a possible D gene (6 bases). The CDR3 has 15 amino acids. Trimming stripped 4 bases from V and 1 base from J, with 16 bases between. Germline CDR1 and CDR2: GTSNPN and SVGIG (reference sequence).

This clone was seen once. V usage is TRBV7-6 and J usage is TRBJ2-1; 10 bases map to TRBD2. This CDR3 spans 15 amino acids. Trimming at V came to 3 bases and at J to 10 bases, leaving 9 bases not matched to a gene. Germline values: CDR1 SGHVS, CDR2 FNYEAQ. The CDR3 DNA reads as TGTGCCAGCAGCTTCCGACTAGCGGGCCAACTGGAGCAGTTCTTC. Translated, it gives CASSFRLAGQLEQFF.

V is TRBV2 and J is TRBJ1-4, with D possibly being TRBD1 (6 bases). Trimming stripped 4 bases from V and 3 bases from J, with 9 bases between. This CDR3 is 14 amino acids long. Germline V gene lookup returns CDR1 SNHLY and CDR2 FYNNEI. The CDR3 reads CASSAQGPNEKLFF. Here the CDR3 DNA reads TGTGCCAGCAGTGCCCAGGGGCCTAATGAAAAACTGTTTTTT.

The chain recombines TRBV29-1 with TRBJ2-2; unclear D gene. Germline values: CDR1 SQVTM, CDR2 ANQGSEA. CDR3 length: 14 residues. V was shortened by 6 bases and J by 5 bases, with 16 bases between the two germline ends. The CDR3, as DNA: TGCAGCGTCGGGCCCGCATCGGGTACCGGGGAGCTGTTTTTT. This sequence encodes CSVGPASGTGELFF.

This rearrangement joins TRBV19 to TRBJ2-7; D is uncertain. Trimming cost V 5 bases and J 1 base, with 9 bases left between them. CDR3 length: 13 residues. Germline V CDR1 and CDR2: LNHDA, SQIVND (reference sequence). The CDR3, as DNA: TGTGCCAGTAGTCTAGTCAGTTCCTACGAGCAGTACTTC. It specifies CASSLVSSYEQYF.

CDR3 residues: CASSAGGGLHF. CDR3 coding DNA: TGTGCCAGCAGTGCGGGCGGAGGCCTCCACTTT. The V and J genes are TRBV2 and TRBJ1-6; D call uncertain. V lost 4 bases, J lost 15 bases, and 10 bases lay in between. Germline V gene sequence: CDR1 SNHLY, CDR2 FYNNEI. CDR3 length: 11 amino acids.

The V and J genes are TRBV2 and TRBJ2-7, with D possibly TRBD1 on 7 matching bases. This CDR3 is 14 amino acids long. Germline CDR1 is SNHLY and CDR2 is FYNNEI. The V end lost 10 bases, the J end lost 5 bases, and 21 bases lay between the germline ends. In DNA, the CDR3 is TGTGCCACCGAAGCTCAGGGGGGATATGACGAGCAGTACTTC. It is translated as CATEAQGGYDEQYF. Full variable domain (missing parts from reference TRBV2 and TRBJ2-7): EPEVTQTPSHQVTQMGQEVILRCVPISNHLYFYWYRQILGQKVEFLVSFYNNEISEKSEIFDDQFSVERPDGSNFTLKIRSTKLEDSAMYFCATEAQGGYDEQYFGPGTRLTVT.

This CDR3 reads CASKPGQYVPDTQYF. CDR3 in DNA: TGCGCCAGCAAACCGGGACAGTATGTTCCAGATACGCAGTATTTT. The chain uses TRBV5-1 and TRBJ2-3; 7 nucleotides align to TRBD1. Germline-derived CDR1 and CDR2 are SGHRS and YFSETQ. The CDR3 is 15 amino acids. V lost 6 bases and J lost 4; bases outside the gene matches: 11.